This is a list of T cell receptor beta chains from one sample in a study of immune evolution from preneoplasia to lung adenocarcinoma. Profiled with immunoSEQ multiplex PCR; TCRdb holds only in-frame clones, not every one. This table holds a few thousand clones, around 48% found once. The sample consisted of FFPE normal lung tissue adjacent to the tumor. The receptor source for this set is a person aged 45-65 years with lung adenocarcinoma. The CDR3 runs from the conserved cysteine through the conserved F or W. The D gene is left open where the match is weak. Clone size is stated in some rows and not others, as once, few, many or a class when expanded.

v_gene	d_gene	j_gene	abundance	CDR3nt	CDR3aa
TRBV11-1	TRBD2	TRBJ2-1	NA	TGTGCCAGCAGCTTAGATGGTAGGCGGGAGGGATCCTACAATGAGCAGTTCTTC	CASSLDGRREGSYNEQFF
TRBV7-2	NA	TRBJ2-5	few	TGTGCCAGCAGCTTAGCCCGGTCTGGGACCCAGTACTTC	CASSLARSGTQYF
TRBV13	TRBD2	TRBJ2-7	NA	TGTGCCAGCAGCATAGCGGGAGAGGGCTCCTACGAGCAGTACTTC	CASSIAGEGSYEQYF
TRBV5-1	NA	TRBJ2-7	NA	TGCGCCAGCAGCAATACGTCCCAAGGGAGGTACGAGCAGTACTTC	CASSNTSQGRYEQYF
TRBV14	NA	TRBJ2-2	few	TGTGCCAGCAGCCTACGGTTAGCCGGGGAGCTGTTTTTT	CASSLRLAGELFF
TRBV7-9	TRBD2	TRBJ2-1	few	TGTGCCAGCAGCTTAGCCGGTAGCGGGAGAAACGTCAATGAGCAGTTCTTC	CASSLAGSGRNVNEQFF
TRBV30	NA	TRBJ1-1	NA	TGTGCCTGGAACATTTTTGACACTGAAGCTTTCTTT	CAWNIFDTEAFF
TRBV19	NA	TRBJ1-2	NA	TGTGCCAGTAGTATCCCCCGGGACAAGAGACGCACCTATGGCTACACCTTC	CASSIPRDKRRTYGYTF
TRBV28	NA	TRBJ1-5	NA	TGTGCCAGCCGACGGTCGAATCAGCCCCAGCATTTT	CASRRSNQPQHF
TRBV6-4	NA	TRBJ2-7	NA	TGTGCCAGATACCGAGGCATGCTTCAGTACTCCTACGAGCAGTACTTC	CARYRGMLQYSYEQYF
TRBV28	NA	TRBJ2-7	NA	TGTGCCAGCAGTTTATACTCTGGACTCCGATTCTACGAGCAGTACTTC	CASSLYSGLRFYEQYF
TRBV11-2	NA	TRBJ2-5	NA	TGTGCCAGCAGCTTAGGCGAACTATGGGAGACCCAGTACTTC	CASSLGELWETQYF
TRBV9	NA	TRBJ2-3	NA	TGTGCCAGCAGCGTAGTGGAGACAGATACGCAGTATTTT	CASSVVETDTQYF
TRBV7-9	NA	TRBJ2-1	few	TGTGCCAGCAGCTTAGGCTCCAACGATGAGCAGTTCTTC	CASSLGSNDEQFF
TRBV7-9	NA	TRBJ1-2	NA	TGTGCCAGCACCCCGGCGGTCTTCTATGGCTACACCTTC	CASTPAVFYGYTF
TRBV6-6	TRBD1	TRBJ1-1	NA	TGTGCCAGCAGTTATCGGCAGGGGGTAAACACTGAAGCTTTCTTT	CASSYRQGVNTEAFF
TRBV7-9	NA	TRBJ2-7	NA	TGTGCCAGCAGCTTAGTCAGGGCCCGGGGCGAGCAGTACTTC	CASSLVRARGEQYF
TRBV6-6	NA	TRBJ2-3	NA	TGTGCCAGCAGTTATACAAGGAGCCCAGATACGCAGTATTTT	CASSYTRSPDTQYF
TRBV11-3	NA	TRBJ1-2	NA	TGTGCCAGCAGCTTTGGAAACTATGGCTACACCTTC	CASSFGNYGYTF
TRBV30	NA	TRBJ2-5	few	TGTGCCTGGAGTGACGGCCGGCGGGAGACCCAGTACTTC	CAWSDGRRETQYF
TRBV28	NA	TRBJ1-1	few	TGTGCCAGCAAACTAGGACAGACTGAAGACACTGAAGCTTTCTTT	CASKLGQTEDTEAFF
TRBV15	NA	TRBJ2-4	NA	TGTGCCACCAGCAGAAGTCTTTCCGGGCAAGGGAAAAACATTCAGTACTTC	CATSRSLSGQGKNIQYF
TRBV7-3	TRBD2	TRBJ2-1	NA	TGTGCCAGCAGCCCCCAGCGGGAGGGTCCCTACAATGAGCAGTTCTTC	CASSPQREGPYNEQFF
TRBV6-6	NA	TRBJ1-2	NA	TGTGCCAGCAGCCACAAGGGAGGCTACACCTTC	CASSHKGGYTF
TRBV6-1	TRBD2	TRBJ2-5	hyperexpanded	TGTGCCAGCAGCTCCACCCGGGGGGTAGAGACCCAGTACTTC	CASSSTRGVETQYF
TRBV29-1	NA	TRBJ2-2	few	TGCAGCGTTGTGGGGGATGGTGACGCCGGGGAGCTGTTTTTT	CSVVGDGDAGELFF
TRBV10-2	NA	TRBJ2-2	NA	TGCGCCAGCAGTCACACCGGGGAGCTGTTTTTT	CASSHTGELFF
TRBV19	TRBD1	TRBJ1-1	NA	TGTGCCAGTAGTAAGAAGACAGGGCGGAACACTGAAGCTTTCTTT	CASSKKTGRNTEAFF
TRBV19	NA	TRBJ2-3	NA	TGTGCCAGTAGTGCGGGACTTCGCACAGATACGCAGTATTTT	CASSAGLRTDTQYF
TRBV4-1	NA	TRBJ1-1	NA	TGCGCCAGCAGCCAAGATGCCGGGAACACTGAAGCTTTCTTT	CASSQDAGNTEAFF
TRBV11-2	TRBD1	TRBJ1-1	NA	TGTGCCAGCAGCTTTTTCGAGGGGGCCGGCACTGAAGCTTTCTTT	CASSFFEGAGTEAFF
TRBV30	NA	TRBJ1-6	NA	TGTGCCTGGAATCAAGGGAGTTCACCCCTCCACTTT	CAWNQGSSPLHF
TRBV5-1	NA	TRBJ1-2	once	TGCGCCAGCAGCACGGACAGCACTCGGGGCTACACCTTC	CASSTDSTRGYTF
TRBV29-1	NA	TRBJ2-3	NA	TGCAGCGTTGGACCAGGGGAAGGTACGCAGTATTTT	CSVGPGEGTQYF
TRBV11-2	TRBD1	TRBJ1-2	NA	TGTGCCAGCAGCGACTCAGGACAGGGTGATGGCTACACCTTC	CASSDSGQGDGYTF
TRBV19	TRBD1	TRBJ1-5	NA	TGTGCCAGTAGTATATTCCCGGGGCAGGGGGATAAAGATCAGCCCCAGCATTTT	CASSIFPGQGDKDQPQHF
TRBV30	TRBD1	TRBJ2-1	few	TGTGCCTGGAGGGAGGTAGGGGGCCCCTACAATGAGCAGTTCTTC	CAWREVGGPYNEQFF
TRBV28	TRBD1	TRBJ1-1	NA	TGTGCCAGCAGCCTAAGGGGGACAGTGAACACTGAAGCTTTCTTT	CASSLRGTVNTEAFF
TRBV5-1	NA	TRBJ1-1	few	TGCGCCAGCAGCCGGGCGGGGGGCTTAGGTAACACTGAAGCTTTCTTT	CASSRAGGLGNTEAFF
TRBV28	NA	TRBJ1-2	few	TGTGCCAGCAACCCTGAGGGGGGGGCTAACTATGGCTACACCTTC	CASNPEGGANYGYTF
TRBV11-3	NA	TRBJ2-5	NA	TGTGCCAGCAGCTCCGTCGGGACTCAAGAGACCCAGTACTTC	CASSSVGTQETQYF
TRBV11-3	TRBD1	TRBJ2-7	medium-sized	TGTGCCAGCAGTTGGGGACAGGGGGACGAGCAGTACTTC	CASSWGQGDEQYF
TRBV29-1	TRBD2	TRBJ2-1	NA	TGCAGCGTTGATCCGGGAAGCGGGAGCTACAATGAGCAGTTCTTC	CSVDPGSGSYNEQFF
TRBV29-1	NA	TRBJ1-4	NA	TGCAGCGGGGGCACGGATGAAAAACTGTTTTTT	CSGGTDEKLFF
TRBV7-2	TRBD1	TRBJ2-7	NA	TGTGCCAGCAGCTTAGACCAGGGGGCCCCGCAGCAGTACTTC	CASSLDQGAPQQYF